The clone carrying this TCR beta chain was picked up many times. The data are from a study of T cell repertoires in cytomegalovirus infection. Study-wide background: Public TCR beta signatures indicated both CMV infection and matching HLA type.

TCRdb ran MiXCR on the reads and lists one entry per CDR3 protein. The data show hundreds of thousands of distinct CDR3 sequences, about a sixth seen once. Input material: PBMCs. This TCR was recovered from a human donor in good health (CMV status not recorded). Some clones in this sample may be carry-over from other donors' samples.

In DNA, the CDR3 is TGTGCCAGCAGTCCCAGAGCCTCCTACAATGAGCAGTTCTTC. This codes for CASSPRASYNEQFF. The V and J genes are TRBV6-2 or TRBV6-3 and TRBJ2-1; D not resolved. This CDR3 comprises 14 residues. Germline assignment: CDR1 MNHEY and CDR2 SVGEGT. V lost 5 bases and J lost 0, with 8 bases in between.